One T cell receptor beta chain is described in this entry. V was clipped by 5 bases and J by 3 bases; unmatched bases: 16. CDR1 SEHNR and CDR2 FQNEAQ come from the germline V gene (reference sequence). The CDR3 loop spans 18 amino acids. These data come from a study of blood T cell repertoires in COVID-19. About the research overall: Samples representing acute and convalescent COVID-19 were sourced from the United States, Italy and Spain. T cells, B-cell-depleted T cells, or PBMCs supplied cDNA or gDNA.

In the original workflow: Reference gene primer amplification yielded estimated nucleated cell counts. Data came from immunoSEQ multiplex PCR; TCRdb stores just in-frame clones and leaves some out. For V, J and clone size, that table is used; D and trimming come from the DNA. The sample records about 83,000 clones, about 76% being singletons. Material: peripheral blood. The chain is built from TRBV7-9 and TRBJ2-3, with 8 bases identical to TRBD1. The origin of this receptor is a woman aged 80 or over with active or convalescent COVID-19. The DNA of the CDR3 is TGTGCCAGCAGCCCACCCGACAGGGGCCCCGGGAGTACAGATACGCAGTATTTT. Residues: CASSPPDRGPGSTDTQYF.